This TCR beta chain was observed in a study of OX40 agonist ivuxolimab in advanced cancers. Study-wide context: Six ivuxolimab dose levels, 0.01 to 10 mg/kg, were given intravenously every 2 weeks. Patients assigned to dose escalation were diagnosed with hepatocellular carcinoma, melanoma, renal cell or head and neck cancer. Points from the study as a whole: On average, CD8+ T cells showed a greater number of expanded clones than CD4+.

Blood was sampled at baseline, cycle 4 day 1, and cycle 7 day 1. Details on this clone: Its antigen is not identified.

The CDR3 loop spans 16 amino acids. The V segment lost 2 bases and the J segment 0 bases; nucleotides outside the gene matches: 4. The germline gives CDR1 GTSNPN, CDR2 SVGIG (reference sequence). Here immunoSEQ multiplex PCR was the method, and the copy in TCRdb shows in-frame clones only, minus some. The profile shows about 21,000 clones, 87% of them singletons. This rearrangement joins TRBV30 to TRBJ1-3, with 10 positions matching TRBD1. The source was CD4+ or CD8+ T cells sorted from blood, collected in a trial of the OX40 agonist ivuxolimab. This TCR derives from an adult with an advanced solid tumor such as melanoma, head and neck, liver or kidney cancer. The CDR3 DNA follows: TGTGCCTGGAGTCCCGGGACAGGGGCCTCTGGAAACACCATATATTTT. Its translation is CAWSPGTGASGNTIYF.